The 10 T cell receptor beta chains in this list originate from one sample, sequenced in a study of identical twins (dated by TCRdb to 2016 to 2017). Library preparation was by 5' RACE. Instrument used: Illumina HiSeq 2000. TCRdb handled the public reads itself, with Q25 trimming in fastp and clone calling in MiXCR, and kept productive beta chains. Identical CDR3 proteins give one entry, which carries the most common genes and DNA. This sample is represented by around 300,000 distinct CDR3 sequences; approximately 8% of them were singletons. The ten largest clones capture approximately 2.1% of the sample. This same sample was also taken into another study, of yellow fever vaccine responses in identical twins.

Sequencing was done on a sample of memory (CD45RO+) T cells sorted from blood. This specimen's cell subset or site label, interpreted: CD45RO+ enriched T cells. All receptors come from a woman aged 18-35 years in good health.

This clonotype appeared many times. The gene calls are TRBV20-1 and TRBJ2-7; D is unresolved. From germline, CDR1 is DFQATT and CDR2 SNEGSKA (reference sequence). V shed 6 bases and J shed 2 bases, with 17 bases lying between them. The CDR3 is made up of 14 amino acids. The chain's CDR3 is CSAPLSRSTYEQYF. The CDR3 coding sequence is TGCAGTGCACCGCTCTCTAGGTCTACCTACGAGCAGTACTTC.

V and J are TRBV12-5 and TRBJ2-7, with a tentative D call TRBD1 (6 bases). Trimming pared 5 bases from V and 0 bases from J, leaving 17 bases between. Germline values: CDR1 LGHNT, CDR2 FRNRAP. This CDR3 contains 16 residues. The CDR3 bases are TGTGCTAGTGGTATGAACCCGGGACATCCCTCCTACGAGCAGTACTTC. It yields the protein CASGMNPGHPSYEQYF.

In its sample, this clonotype was seen a few times. The rearrangement uses TRBV6-1 and TRBJ1-5; no reliable D call. CDR3 length equals 13 residues. Germline assignment: CDR1 MNHNS and CDR2 SASEGT. Trimming removed 4 bases at V and 3 bases at J, with 7 bases between. In DNA, the CDR3 is TGTGCCAGCAGTGGGCAGTTCAATCAGCCCCAGCATTTT. It encodes CASSGQFNQPQHF.

This clonotype occurred many times. The rearrangement links TRBV12-3 or TRBV12-4 to TRBJ2-1, with TRBD2 identical over 12 bases. V dropped 3 bases and J dropped 7; count of bases not matched to a gene: 4. This CDR3 has 15 amino acids. The CDR3 is CASSFPSGRVNEQFF. CDR3 DNA sequence: TGTGCCAGCAGTTTCCCTAGCGGGAGGGTAAATGAGCAGTTCTTC.

This clonotype was seen many times. The chain recombines TRBV29-1 with TRBJ1-3, with 8 bases that match TRBD1. Germline CDR1 is SQVTM and CDR2 is ANQGSEA. V shed 4 bases, J shed 0 bases, and the junction held 8 bases outside the gene matches. This CDR3 spans 16 amino acids. The chain's CDR3 is CSVVLQGASSGNTIYF. The CDR3 DNA sequence: TGCAGCGTTGTTCTGCAGGGGGCATCCTCTGGAAACACCATATATTTT.

This clonotype was counted between two and nine times. V usage is TRBV15 and J usage is TRBJ2-1; 8 positions match TRBD2. The CDR3 contains 16 residues. CDR1 LNHNV and CDR2 YYDKDF come from the germline V gene (reference sequence). Trimming took 1 base from V and 8 from J; bases not matched to a gene: 10. DNA of the CDR3: TGTGCCACCAGCAGAGGTAACGGGGGGGCTACTGATGAGCAGTTCTTC. Translation gives CATSRGNGGATDEQFF.

Ten or more counts support this clonotype. The chain links TRBV28 to TRBJ1-2, with D possibly being TRBD1 (6 bases). The CDR3 has 16 amino acids. The germline V gene encodes CDR1 MDHEN and CDR2 SYDVKM. The V end lost 3 bases, the J end lost 5 bases, and 19 bases lay between the germline ends. The CDR3 here is CASSFPTGTNVYGYTF. As DNA, the CDR3 is TGTGCCAGCAGTTTCCCGACCGGGACAAATGTATATGGCTACACCTTC.

This clonotype was counted many times. This chain uses TRBV25-1 with TRBJ2-3; unclear D gene. The CDR3 contains 16 residues. Trimming removed 4 bases at V and 0 bases at J, with 14 bases between. The germline gives CDR1 MGHDK, CDR2 SYGVNS. CDR3 DNA sequence: TGTGCCAGCAGTGGGAAGGGCTTACCTAGCACAGATACGCAGTATTTT. Amino acid sequence: CASSGKGLPSTDTQYF.

This clonotype showed up just a few times. This chain links TRBV7-2 with TRBJ2-7; D is undetermined. This CDR3 is built from 15 residues. Germline-derived CDR1 and CDR2 are SGHTA and FQGNSA. V lost 2 bases, J lost 0 bases, and 11 bases lay in between. The CDR3 loop is CASSLFPGLSYEQYF. DNA for the CDR3: TGTGCCAGCAGCTTATTTCCGGGCCTCTCCTACGAGCAGTACTTC. Looking up the rest from reference TRBV7-2 and TRBJ2-7 gives the full variable domain: GAGVSQSPSNKVTEKGKDVELRCDPISGHTALYWYRQSLGQGLEFLIYFQGNSAPDKSGLPSDRFSAERTGGSVSTLTIQRTQQEDSAVYLCASSLFPGLSYEQYFGPGTRLTVT.

This clonotype was detected only a few times. The J gene is TRBJ1-6, the V gene TRBV11-2; tentative D call: TRBD1 (5 bases). The CDR3 length is 15 residues. CDR1 and CDR2 from the germline V gene are SGHAT and FQNNGV. Trimming cost V 5 bases and J 4 bases, with 12 bases left between them. CDR3 amino acids: CASSLGASYNSPLHF. CDR3 sequence (DNA): TGTGCCAGCAGCCTAGGGGCGTCGTATAATTCACCCCTCCACTTT.